This T cell receptor beta chain was recovered during a study of CD8+ T cells in alopecia areata. General observations from the study: Relative to mice, TCR sharing across patients was less clear, a difference possibly HLA-related. Lesional scalp exceeded normal scalp in clonality, especially in alopecia totalis/universalis.

Germline V lookup: CDR1 MNHNY, CDR2 SVGAGI (reference sequence). V was cut by 6 bases and J by 4 bases, with 15 bases left in between. This CDR3 spans 14 amino acids. Treatment of the sample: oral pan-JAK inhibitor, 5-10 mg twice daily. Researchers gathered lesional scalp punch biopsies and peripheral blood from patients with alopecia areata. The authors extracted RNA and reverse transcribed it into cDNA as the sequencing template. The protocol was immunoSEQ multiplex PCR, while the TCRdb copy is restricted to in-frame clones and leaves out a portion. The sample carries around 110,000 clones, roughly 55% recorded once. In its sample, this clone was seen a few times. Its antigen is as yet unknown.

The sequences come from CD8+ T cells sorted from blood, collected at week 24, from a patient treated with tofacitinib. This receptor was taken from a human donor with alopecia areata. The rearrangement joins TRBV6-6 to TRBJ1-2, with a tentative D call TRBD1 (6 bases). CDR3 protein: CASRVWGAIYGYTF. The CDR3 bases are TGTGCCAGCAGGGTTTGGGGGGCGATCTATGGCTACACCTTC.